This TCR beta chain was recorded in a study of blood T cell repertoires in COVID-19. Overall study: The origin of the acute and convalescent COVID-19 samples was the United States, Italy and Spain. The cDNA or gDNA used as material had been derived from T cells, B-cell-depleted T cells, or PBMCs.

Per the germline V gene, CDR1 is SGHTA and CDR2 is FQGNSA. The CDR3 has 13 amino acids. The ends were cut back, 4 bases at V and 5 bases at J, with 10 bases in the middle. Authors' processing steps: For nucleated cells, counts were estimated from reference gene primer amplification. Clones were sequenced by immunoSEQ multiplex PCR, and TCRdb holds only the in-frame ones, with some missing. The DNA was the basis for D and trimming; V, J and clone size are from that table. Of around 240,000 clones in the sample, 70% to 90% are singletons; the top ten hold just under 1%. Sequencing was performed on peripheral blood. This sequence joins TRBV7-2 and TRBJ2-3; D perhaps matches TRBD2 (5 bases). The receptor comes from a man between 35 and 55 years old with acute or convalescent COVID-19. CDR3: CASSSPREDTQYF. CDR3 nucleotides: TGTGCCAGCAGCTCCCCCCGGGAAGATACGCAGTATTTT.